The 7 T cell receptor beta chains listed next were all sequenced from one sample in a study of blood T cell repertoires in COVID-19. Clones were sequenced by immunoSEQ multiplex PCR, and TCRdb holds only the in-frame ones, with some missing. The sample records around 160,000 clones, less than 90% being singletons. The material sequenced was peripheral blood. Receptors originate from a human donor in a cohort sampled during active COVID-19.

The chain joins TRBV15 to TRBJ1-2; 8 bases map to TRBD1. Germline V lookup: CDR1 LNHNV, CDR2 YYDKDF (reference sequence). The CDR3 spans 15 residues. Trimming took 3 bases from V and 5 from J; bases not matched to a gene: 8. CDR3: CATSSYRGKGYGYTF. CDR3 coding DNA: TGTGCCACCAGCAGCTACAGGGGGAAAGGGTATGGCTACACCTTC. The full variable domain, its missing parts supplied by reference TRBV15 and TRBJ1-2, is DAMVIQNPRYQVTQFGKPVTLSCSQTLNHNVMYWYQQKSSQAPKLLFHYYDKDFNNEADTPDNFQSRRPNTSFCFLDIRSPGLGDTAMYLCATSSYRGKGYGYTFGSGTRLTVV.

The genes are TRBV4-2 and TRBJ1-5; D remains ambiguous. The CDR3 has 13 amino acids. V lost 0 bases to trimming and J lost 7 bases, with 7 bases between them. CDR1 is LGHNA and CDR2 is YNFKEQ in the germline V gene. The CDR3 DNA follows: TGTGCCAGCAGCCAAGAGTCAGGACAGCCCCAGCATTTT. Translated: CASSQESGQPQHF.

The rearrangement joins TRBV4-1 to TRBJ1-5, with 10 bases fitting TRBD1. The CDR3 is 17 amino acids. V was clipped by 2 bases and J by 7 bases; unmatched bases: 11. The V gene's germline CDR1 is MGHRA and CDR2 YSYEKL. The chain's CDR3 is CASSQTNRQGAIQPQHF. The CDR3 DNA reads TGCGCCAGCAGCCAAACCAACCGACAGGGGGCCATCCAGCCCCAGCATTTT.

The chain combines TRBV3-1 (or the pseudogene TRBV3-2) with TRBJ1-4; no firm D call. This CDR3 region has 14 residues. CDR1 LGHDT and CDR2 YNNKEL come from the germline V gene (reference sequence). Deletions cut 4 bases from V and 7 bases from J, with 13 bases between. For the CDR3, the DNA is TGTGCCAGCAGCCCACACCGGCGGGGTGAAAAACTGTTTTTT. Its protein is CASSPHRRGEKLFF.

The rearrangement links TRBV5-4 to TRBJ1-1; D is undetermined. This CDR3 comprises 15 residues. Germline CDR1 SGHNT, CDR2 YYREEE (reference sequence). Trimming pared 0 bases from V and 0 bases from J, leaving 9 bases between. The CDR3 nucleotides read TGTGCCAGCAGCTTGGGACACCAGTTGAACACTGAAGCTTTCTTT. Amino acid sequence: CASSLGHQLNTEAFF.

The rearrangement links TRBV3-1 (or the pseudogene TRBV3-2) to TRBJ1-4; D might be TRBD1 (5 bases). The germline V gene encodes CDR1 LGHDT and CDR2 YNNKEL (reference sequence). This CDR3 region has 16 residues. The V gene lost 1 base and the J gene lost 2 bases, with 11 bases spanning the gap. The CDR3 loop reads CASSQGRGKTNEKLFF. The DNA for the CDR3 is TGTGCCAGCAGCCAAGGACGGGGGAAGACTAATGAAAAACTGTTTTTT.

The genes are TRBV5-1 and TRBJ1-2, with 10 positions matching TRBD1. The CDR3 covers 14 residues. The germline CDR1 and CDR2 sequences are SGHRS and YFSETQ. Trimming took 1 base from V and 6 from J; bases not matched to a gene: 3. The CDR3 loop is CASSLRDRGNGYTF. For the CDR3, the DNA is TGCGCCAGCAGCTTGCGGGACAGGGGTAATGGCTACACCTTC.